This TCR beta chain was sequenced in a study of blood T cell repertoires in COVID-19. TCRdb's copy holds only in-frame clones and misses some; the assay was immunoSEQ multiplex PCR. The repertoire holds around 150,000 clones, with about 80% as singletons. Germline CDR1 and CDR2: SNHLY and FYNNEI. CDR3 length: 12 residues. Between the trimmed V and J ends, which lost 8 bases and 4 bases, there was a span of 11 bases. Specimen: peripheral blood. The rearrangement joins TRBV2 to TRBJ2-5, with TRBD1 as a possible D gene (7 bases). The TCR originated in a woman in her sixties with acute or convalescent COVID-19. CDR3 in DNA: TGTGCCAGCCAGGGGGGACCAGAGACCCAGTACTTC. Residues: CASQGGPETQYF.